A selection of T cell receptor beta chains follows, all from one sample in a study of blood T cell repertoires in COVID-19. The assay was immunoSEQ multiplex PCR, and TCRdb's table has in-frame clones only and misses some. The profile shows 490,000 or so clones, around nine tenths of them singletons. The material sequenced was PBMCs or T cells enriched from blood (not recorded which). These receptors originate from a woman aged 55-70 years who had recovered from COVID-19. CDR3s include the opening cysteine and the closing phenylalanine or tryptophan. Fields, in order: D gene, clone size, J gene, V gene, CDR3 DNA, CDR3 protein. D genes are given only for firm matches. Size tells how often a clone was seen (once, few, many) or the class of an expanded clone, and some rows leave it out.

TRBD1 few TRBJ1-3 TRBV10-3 TGTGCCACTGAGGGGGCGTCTGGAAACACCATATATTTT CATEGASGNTIYF
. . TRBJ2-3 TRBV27 TGTGCCAGCAGTTTCGTCCTCGGTACAGATACGCAGTATTTT CASSFVLGTDTQYF
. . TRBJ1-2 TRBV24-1 TGTGCCACCAGTGATTCGTCGTGGGAGTATGGCTACACCTTC CATSDSSWEYGYTF
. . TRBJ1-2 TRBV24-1 TGTGCCACCAGTGATTTTTCCAGGGGTGGCTACACCTTC CATSDFSRGGYTF
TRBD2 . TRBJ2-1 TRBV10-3 TGTGCCATCAGGACTAGCGGGGACGGCAATGAGCAGTTCTTC CAIRTSGDGNEQFF
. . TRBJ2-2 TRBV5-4 TGTGCCAGCAGCTTGAAGGGGGACCCCACCGGGGAGCTGTTTTTT CASSLKGDPTGELFF
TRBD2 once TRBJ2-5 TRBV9 TGTGCCAGCAGGCCGGGACTAGCTTGGGAAGAGACCCAGTACTTC CASRPGLAWEETQYF
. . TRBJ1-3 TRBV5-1 TGCGCCAGCAGCCGGATGGGGCCGAACTCTGGAAACACCATATATTTT CASSRMGPNSGNTIYF
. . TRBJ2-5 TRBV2 TGTGCCAGCAGTCGCATAGCGGTTGGGGAGACCCAGTACTTC CASSRIAVGETQYF
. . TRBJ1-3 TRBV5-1 TGCGCCAGCAGCTCAGGACAGGGAAACACCATATATTTT CASSSGQGNTIYF
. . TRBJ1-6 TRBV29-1 TGCAGCGTTGGGGAGGGGGACTATAATTCACCCCTCCACTTT CSVGEGDYNSPLHF
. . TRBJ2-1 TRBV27 TGTGCCAGCAGTTTAGGGCAGGGCCGAAATGAGCAGTTCTTC CASSLGQGRNEQFF
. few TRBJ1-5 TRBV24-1 TGTGCCACCAGAGAGAGCGGGGAGAGTCAGCCCCAGCATTTT CATRESGESQPQHF
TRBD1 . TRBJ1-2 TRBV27 TGTGCCAGCAGTTTGACAGGGGTTGATGGCTACACCTTC CASSLTGVDGYTF
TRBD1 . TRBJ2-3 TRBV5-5 TGTGCCAGCAGCTTGCCCAGGGGGACCACAGATACGCAGTATTTT CASSLPRGTTDTQYF
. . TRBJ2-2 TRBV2 TGTGCCAGCGGTCGAAGGACTTTTAACACCGGGGAGCTGTTTTTT CASGRRTFNTGELFF
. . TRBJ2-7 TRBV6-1 TGTGCCAGCAGTGAAGTGGGGGCCTCCTACGAGCAGTACTTC CASSEVGASYEQYF
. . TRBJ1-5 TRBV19 TGTGCCAGTAGTATCGACAGCCCTAGTCAGCCCCAGCATTTT CASSIDSPSQPQHF
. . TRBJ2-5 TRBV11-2 TGTGCCAGCAGCTCAGAGGGCAGGGAGACCCAGTACTTC CASSSEGRETQYF
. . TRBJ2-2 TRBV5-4 TGTGCCAGCAGCTTGGAGCCAGCGGAGAACACCGGGGAGCTGTTTTTT CASSLEPAENTGELFF
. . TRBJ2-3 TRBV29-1 TGCAGCGTAATTACTACCTTAGGTGGCACAGATACGCAGTATTTT CSVITTLGGTDTQYF
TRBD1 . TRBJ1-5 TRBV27 TGTGCCAGCAGTTTAAAGGGGACAGGGAATCAGCCCCAGCATTTT CASSLKGTGNQPQHF
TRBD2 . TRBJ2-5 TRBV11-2 TGTGCCAGCAGCCGGGGGGGCCCTTCGGAGACCCAGTACTTC CASSRGGPSETQYF
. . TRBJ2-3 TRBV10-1 TGCGCCAGCAGTGGAGCGCGGTACACAGATACGCAGTATTTT CASSGARYTDTQYF
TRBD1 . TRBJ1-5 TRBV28 TGTGCCAGCTGGGGGACAGTCGGGCAGCCCCAGCATTTT CASWGTVGQPQHF
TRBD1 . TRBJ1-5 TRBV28 TGTGCCAGCAGTGCACAGGGGGGTTTCAATCAGCCCCAGCATTTT CASSAQGGFNQPQHF
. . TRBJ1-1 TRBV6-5 TGTGCCAGCAGTTACGGTCCCGACAGGAGGAACACTGAAGCTTTCTTT CASSYGPDRRNTEAFF
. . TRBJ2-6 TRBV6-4 TGTGCCAGCAGTGACTCGCCAGGTTTTGACCTGACTTTC CASSDSPGFDLTF
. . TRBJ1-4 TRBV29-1 TGCAGCGTTGAAGAGGGACTCGGCGAAAAACTGTTTTTT CSVEEGLGEKLFF
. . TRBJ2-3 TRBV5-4 TGTGCCAGCAGCTTGGAGAGGAACCGGGCGCAGTATTTT CASSLERNRAQYF
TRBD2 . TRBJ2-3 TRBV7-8 TGTGCCAGCAGCCTCCTCGGGACTAGCATAACAGATACGCAGTATTTT CASSLLGTSITDTQYF
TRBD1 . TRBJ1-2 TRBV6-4 TGTGCCAGCAGTGACTCAGGGGGCTTCATCTACACCTTC CASSDSGGFIYTF
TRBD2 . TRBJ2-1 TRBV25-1 TGTGCCAGCGGGAGGGCCCGGGGGGGCCACAATGAGCAGTTCTTC CASGRARGGHNEQFF
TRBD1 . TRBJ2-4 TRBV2 TGTGCCAGCAGTCACGGGACAGGTCTCGTTGGCAAAAACATTCAGTACTTC CASSHGTGLVGKNIQYF
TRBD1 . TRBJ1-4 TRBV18 TGTGCCAGCTCACCATCCCAGGGGGCTAATGAAAAACTGTTTTTT CASSPSQGANEKLFF
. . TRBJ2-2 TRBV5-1 TGCGCCAGCAGCTTCGGAGGGACCGGGGAGCTGTTTTTT CASSFGGTGELFF
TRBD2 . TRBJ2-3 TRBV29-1 TGCAGCGTTGAAGATTGGGGTGGGGCTAGCGGGGATACGCAGTATTTT CSVEDWGGASGDTQYF
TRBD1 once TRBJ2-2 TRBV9 TGTGCCAGCAGCGAGACAGGGAGTCGGACGGCCGGGGAGCTGTTTTTT CASSETGSRTAGELFF
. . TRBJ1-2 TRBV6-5 TGTGCCAGCAAGGACAGAAACTATGGCTACACCTTC CASKDRNYGYTF
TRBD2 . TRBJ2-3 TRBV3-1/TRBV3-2 TGTGCCAGCAGTAATAGCGGGGGGGCCGGCACAGATACGCAGTATTTT CASSNSGGAGTDTQYF
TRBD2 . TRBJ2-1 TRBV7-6 TGTGCCAGCAAACTAGCGGGGGACAATGAGCAGTTCTTC CASKLAGDNEQFF
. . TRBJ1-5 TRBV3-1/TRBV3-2 TGTGCCAGCAGTCACAGAGCCAATCAGCCCCAGCATTTT CASSHRANQPQHF
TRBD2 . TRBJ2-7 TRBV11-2 TGTGCCAGCAGGTATAGCGGGGGGGCCATGTACGAGCAGTACTTC CASRYSGGAMYEQYF
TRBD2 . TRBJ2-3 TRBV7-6 TGTGCCAGCAGCTTAAGTGTACCTAGCGGGGGGCTGGGTGGCACAGATACGCAGTATTTT CASSLSVPSGGLGGTDTQYF